This TCR beta chain is drawn from a study of graft-versus-host responses after intestinal transplantation. Background on the study: Recipients uniformly received anti-thymocyte globulin induction, followed by tacrolimus and steroids for approximately 3 years.

This clone is a singleton in its sample. Antigen specificity is unknown. TCRdb's copy holds only in-frame clones and misses some; the assay was immunoSEQ multiplex PCR. The sample carries about 86,000 clones, about 88% recorded once. V gave up 3 bases and J gave up 5 bases; unmatched junction bases: 8. CDR1 and CDR2 (germline): SGHNT, YYREEE (reference sequence). The CDR3 has 15 amino acids. This rearrangement joins TRBV5-4 to TRBJ2-3, with 8 bases identical to TRBD2. Here the sequenced sample was unstimulated CD4+ T cells sorted from spleen or lymph node cells, taken before transplant. The clonotype was recovered from a human donor who was the organ donor for an intestinal transplant. The CDR3: CASSSLIGGEDTQYF. CDR3 coding DNA: TGTGCCAGCAGCTCGTTAATCGGGGGGGAAGATACGCAGTATTTT. The entire variable domain, with the rest obtained from reference TRBV5-4 and TRBJ2-3, is as follows: ETGVTQSPTHLIKTRGQQVTLRCSSQSGHNTVSWYQQALGQGPQFIFQYYREEENGRGNFPPRFSGLQFPNYSSELNVNALELDDSALYLCASSSLIGGEDTQYFGPGTRLTVL.